One and the same sample provided the 30 T cell receptor beta chains below, sequenced in a study of tumor-infiltrating lymphocytes in primary liver carcinoma. With a constant-region primer, TCR beta cDNA was made from approximately 520 ng of total RNA. Nested multiplex PCR, run for three rounds with slightly modified ARM-PCR, yielded TCR beta libraries. For around 9 cycles apiece, the opening two PCR rounds ran with TRBV1-TRBV30 forward primers and a C-beta reverse primer. TCRdb re-analysed the multiplex PCR reads in MiXCR, keeping a single row per CDR3 protein. The table includes approximately 54,000 distinct CDR3 sequences, 70% to 85% detected once. Co-extracted RNA and DNA came from approximately 20-30 mg of unsorted bulk tissue. The material sequenced was liver tumor tissue from sampling region 2. Specified subset: tumor region T2, inferior pole. These TCRs come from a man aged 40-55 years with primary liver carcinoma and hepatitis B virus infection.

With regard to this clonotype: A read error may produce the germline difference seen at one junction end. This chain uses TRBV6-5 with TRBJ2-2; D possibly corresponds to TRBD2 (8 bases). Germline CDR1 and CDR2: MNHEY and SVGAGI. This CDR3 comprises 16 residues. CDR3 nucleotides: TGTGCTAGCAGTAAACTTAGCGGGACAAACACAGGGGAGCCGTTTTTT. Its translation: CASSKLSGTNTGEPFF.

In this sample, this clonotype turned up once. Germline is not matched at one junction end, which may reflect a read error. V is TRBV12-3 or TRBV12-4 and J is TRBJ2-2; weak D call: TRBD2 (6 bases). The CDR3 length is 18 residues. CDR3 nucleotides: TGTGCCAGCAGTTTAGACCGTCCTTTGGTACTAGCCACCGGGGAGATGTTTTTT. This sequence encodes CASSLDRPLVLATGEMFF.

This clonotype was detected only a few times. A much larger clone lies a single base off, so this may be a read error. The V gene is TRBV11-2, the J gene TRBJ2-3; perhaps TRBD2 as D (6 bases). With 5 bases removed from V and 5 bases from J, the gap between germline ends came to 14 bases. CDR3 length equals 14 residues. The V gene's germline CDR1 is SGHAT and CDR2 FQNNGV. In DNA form, the CDR3 reads TGTGCCAGCAGCCTGGGATCCGGGAGAGATACGCAGTATTTT. Its protein is CASSLGSGRDTQYF.

Turning to this clonotype: This may come from a read error, since a much larger clone is one base off. V usage is TRBV12-3 or TRBV12-4 and J usage is TRBJ2-1; tentatively, D is TRBD1 (7 bases). CDR3 length equals 14 residues. This chain's CDR3 is CANSLQGGSDEQFF. As DNA, the CDR3 is TGTGCCAACAGTCTCCAGGGGGGCAGCGATGAGCAGTTCTTC.

This clonotype was seen repeatedly, ten times or more. Here the CDR3 DNA reads TGTGCCAGCAGCTTAGTAGCCCATGAGCAGTTCTTC. Protein product: CASSLVAHEQFF. The rearrangement joins TRBV7-9 to TRBJ2-1; no clear D gene. Germline CDR1 is SEHNR and CDR2 is FQNEAQ (reference sequence). V dropped 1 base and J dropped 8 bases, with 6 bases sitting between them. The CDR3 is 12 residues long.

The CDR3 here is CASTLVFVGTGTEAFF. The CDR3 DNA reads TGTGCCAGCACCCTTGTCTTTGTGGGGACAGGGACTGAAGCTTTCTTT. V gene TRBV28 combines with J gene TRBJ1-1; 9 bases match TRBD1. With 7 bases clipped from V and 5 bases from J, the junction kept 14 bases outside the gene matches. Germline V gene sequence: CDR1 MDHEN, CDR2 SYDVKM. The CDR3 totals 16 residues. The full variable domain, rest sourced from reference TRBV28 and TRBJ1-1, is DVKVTQSSRYLVKRTGEKVFLECVQDMDHENMFWYRQDPGLGLRLIYFSYDVKMKEKGDIPEGYSVSREKKERFSLILESASTNQTSMYLCASTLVFVGTGTEAFFGQGTRLTVV.

The chain has TRBV4-1 and TRBJ2-2; no clear D. Between the trimmed V and J ends, which lost 11 bases and 8 bases, there was a span of 21 bases. Germline-derived CDR1 and CDR2 are MGHRA and YSYEKL. The CDR3 length is 14 residues. The CDR3 DNA sequence: TGCGCCGGTAGCCAAGCTCTGAAGACTGGGGAGCTGTTTTTT. Encoded protein: CAGSQALKTGELFF.

This clonotype was found a few times. V and J are TRBV13 and TRBJ2-7; D gene unclear. This CDR3 contains 16 residues. Looked up from germline, CDR1 is PRHDT and CDR2 is FYEKMQ (reference sequence). Trimming left V 5 bases short and J 1 base short, with 18 bases between. CDR3 amino acids: CASSRAHRMRSYEQYF. Written as DNA, the CDR3 is TGTGCCAGCAGCCGAGCTCACCGTATGAGATCCTACGAGCAGTACTTC.

This clonotype occurred once. At one boundary the junction diverges from the germline segment, which might be a read error. The chain has TRBV10-3 and TRBJ2-3, with D maybe TRBD2 (6 bases). Germline CDR1 reads ENHRY; CDR2 reads SYGVKD. CDR3 length equals 18 residues. The CDR3 DNA sequence: TGTGCCATCAGTGTGCGGATTTTAACGGGACTTAGCACGGATACGCAGTATTTT. It specifies CAISVRILTGLSTDTQYF.

This clonotype occurred a few times. The junction differs from germline at one of its ends, possibly a read error. The V and J genes are TRBV5-6 and TRBJ1-2, with D possibly TRBD1 on 5 matching bases. Looked up from germline, CDR1 is SGHDT and CDR2 is YYEEEE. The CDR3 covers 12 residues. CDR3 sequence (DNA): TGTGCCAGCAGCCCTGGGGACTATGCCTACACCTTC. It codes for CASSPGDYAYTF.

This clonotype is a singleton in its sample. The chain carries TRBV4-2 and TRBJ2-1; 8 positions agree with TRBD2. This CDR3 has 17 residues. With V trimmed by 1 base and J by 7 bases, 12 bases remained unmatched. Germline CDR1 LGHNA, CDR2 YNFKEQ. The CDR3 sequence is CASSQGPGGRYQNEQFF. The CDR3 DNA follows: TGTGCCAGCAGCCAAGGTCCGGGCGGGAGGTACCAGAATGAGCAGTTCTTC.

A note on this clonotype: At one end the junction does not follow the germline gene, possibly because of a read error. The DNA of the CDR3 is TGTGCCAACAGCTTACCCTCCCGGACAGAGTTTTATGAGCAGTTCTTC. It encodes CANSLPSRTEFYEQFF. The chain is built from TRBV7-9 and TRBJ2-1; D might be TRBD1 (6 bases). Looked up from germline, CDR1 is SEHNR and CDR2 is FQNEAQ (reference sequence). This CDR3 region has 16 residues.

This clonotype was seen once. One end of the junction does not line up with germline, which may come from a read error. This chain links TRBV6-5 with TRBJ1-3; D is unclear. Per germline, CDR1 MNHEY and CDR2 SVGAGI. The CDR3 runs to 15 residues. CDR3 in amino acids: CASKDDRYPGNTIYF. CDR3 in DNA: TGTGCCAGCAAAGACGACCGTTACCCTGGAAACACTATATATTTT.

As to this clonotype: Mismatch with germline at one junction end may stem from a read error. J is TRBJ2-5 and V is TRBV11-1; the match to TRBD2 covers 7 bases. This CDR3 region has 14 residues. Germline values: CDR1 SGHAT, CDR2 FQDESV (reference sequence). CDR3 coding DNA: TGTGCCAGCAGCTTCTGCAGCGGGGCGCAGACCCGGTACTTC. Translating gives CASSFCSGAQTRYF.

Concerning this clonotype: Because the CDR3 is missing its conserved closing phenylalanine or tryptophan, this is likely a read error. The V and J genes are TRBV11-2 and TRBJ2-6; maybe TRBD2 (5 bases). CDR1 is SGHAT, CDR2 FQNNGV, per germline. This CDR3 has 15 amino acids. CDR3 coding DNA: TGTGTCAGCAGCAGTGGACTCTCCGGGGCCAACGTCCTGACTTAC. Translation: CVSSSGLSGANVLTY.

About this clonotype: A junction end diverges from the germline sequence, so it may reflect a read error. The chain joins TRBV11-2 to TRBJ2-1, with D unresolved. The CDR3 runs 15 residues. Germline values: CDR1 SGHAT, CDR2 FQNNGV. The CDR3 region is CATRQDQPYYNERFF. DNA of the CDR3: TGTGCCACCAGGCAAGACCAGCCATACTACAATGAGCGGTTCTTC. The full variable domain, completed using reference TRBV11-2 and TRBJ2-1, is EAGVAQSPRYKIIEKRQSVAFWCNPISGHATLYWYQQILGQGPKLLIQFQNNGVVDDSQLPKDRFSAERLKGVDSTLKIQPAKLEDSAVYLCATRQDQPYYNERFFGPGTRLTVL.

Of note for this clonotype: In this CDR3 the conserved last residue, phenylalanine or tryptophan, is missing, so a read error is likely. The CDR3 DNA reads TGCGCCAGCAGCTTGGGGGGGACTAGAGCGACGAATGAGCAGTTCCTC. Translating gives CASSLGGTRATNEQFL. The rearrangement joins TRBV5-1 to TRBJ2-1; 8 bases map to TRBD2. Germline values: CDR1 SGHRS, CDR2 YFSETQ. The CDR3 totals 16 residues. With V trimmed by 0 bases and J by 7 bases, 9 bases remained unmatched.

The chain employs TRBV12-3 or TRBV12-4 and TRBJ1-5; D possibly corresponds to TRBD1 (6 bases). This CDR3 contains 16 residues. The V gene lost 6 bases and the J gene lost 1 base, with 16 bases spanning the gap. The DNA of the CDR3 is TGTGCCAGCAGGGGGTGGGGGCCGGGGAGCAATCAGCCCCAGCATTTT. The encoded protein is CASRGWGPGSNQPQHF.

A few counts support this clonotype. This rearrangement joins TRBV9 to TRBJ2-3; 7 nucleotides line up with TRBD2. The CDR3 runs to 17 residues. The junction had 15 bases not matched to a gene; V was cut back by 4 bases and J by 4 bases. The V gene's germline CDR1 is SGDLS and CDR2 YYNGEE. CDR3 sequence: CASSSEGGSGVADTQYF. The CDR3 DNA reads TGTGCCAGCAGCTCGGAGGGCGGGAGCGGGGTAGCAGATACGCAGTATTTT.

As to this clonotype: Since no conserved phenylalanine or tryptophan closes the CDR3, a read error is the likely cause. The chain carries TRBV7-8 and TRBJ2-1, with D maybe TRBD2 (5 bases). The CDR3 is 14 amino acids. The V and J ends lost 2 bases and 2 bases respectively, with 7 bases between them. CDR1 and CDR2 (germline): SGHVS, FQNEAQ. CDR3 DNA: TGTGCCAGCAGCTTAACGGAGGCCTACAATGAGCAGTTCATC. It yields the protein CASSLTEAYNEQFI.

This clonotype was seen only once. V is TRBV4-2 and J is TRBJ2-7; TRBD2 is a possible D gene (6 bases). V lost 0 bases, J lost 7 bases, and 16 bases lay in between. Germline-derived CDR1 and CDR2 are LGHNA and YNFKEQ. This CDR3 has 15 amino acids. The DNA of the CDR3 is TGTGCCAGCAGCCAAGATAACTCCCCGGAGGGTGAGCAGTACTTC. This translates into CASSQDNSPEGEQYF.

As regards this clonotype: One end of the junction fails to match germline, which may point to a read error. J is TRBJ2-2 and V is TRBV4-1; tentatively, D is TRBD2 (5 bases). Per the germline V gene, CDR1 is MGHRA and CDR2 is YSYEKL. CDR3 length equals 18 residues. The CDR3 DNA reads TGCGCCAGCAGCCAAGATCCCCTTCGGGGAGCGAACACTGGGGAGCTGTTTTTT. Translation gives CASSQDPLRGANTGELFF.

This chain connects TRBV12-3 or TRBV12-4 to TRBJ2-3; D perhaps matches TRBD2 (6 bases). Trimming removed 3 bases from V and 3 bases from J, with 13 bases in between. This CDR3 is 15 amino acids long. DNA of the CDR3: TGTGCCAGCAGTTTCACACTAGCTGGGACAGATACGCAGTATTTT. It is translated as CASSFTLAGTDTQYF.

The gene calls are TRBV6-1 and TRBJ1-6; unclear D gene. The germline V gene encodes CDR1 MNHNS and CDR2 SASEGT. V lost 2 bases, J lost 11 bases, and 19 bases lay in between. The CDR3 length is 16 residues. CDR3 loop: CASSELRAGLDPPLHF. The CDR3 DNA is TGTGCCAGCAGTGAACTCCGGGCAGGCTTAGATCCACCCCTCCACTTT.

As to this clonotype: A read error is likely, as this CDR3 ends without the conserved phenylalanine or tryptophan. The rearrangement links TRBV7-2 to TRBJ1-1; D unclear. The CDR3 extends over 16 amino acids. Germline values: CDR1 SGHTA, CDR2 FQGNSA. Trimming left V 1 base short and J 2 bases short, with 14 bases between. CDR3: CASSLGVTLGNTEAFS. The CDR3 nucleotides read TGTGCCAGCAGCTTAGGAGTTACCTTAGGCAACACTGAAGCTTTCTCT.

On this clonotype: The germline gene is not matched at one end of the junction; a read error may be the cause. The gene calls are TRBV14 and TRBJ1-2; 7 bases are shared with TRBD1. The CDR3 sequence is 14 residues long. Per the germline V gene, CDR1 is SGHDN and CDR2 is FVKESK. CDR3 in DNA: TGTGTCAGCAGCCAATATGGGACAGCCTTCCCCCTCACCTTC. This codes for CVSSQYGTAFPLTF.

Remarks on this clonotype: The DNA is omitted, as the CDR3 cannot be located on it reliably, and the CDR3 follows TCRdb's listing. The rearrangement uses TRBV29-1 and TRBJ2-1; the D segment call TRBD2 is taken from the table without a DNA check. The CDR3 has 16 amino acids, counting both end residues. Germline CDR1 is SQVTM and CDR2 is ANQGSEA. The CDR3 loop reads CSVAWASGSSYNEPFF.

Of note for this clonotype: An end of the junction does not agree with germline; a read error may underlie this. The V gene is TRBV10-3, the J gene TRBJ2-2; 12 bases align to TRBD2. This CDR3 comprises 15 residues. CDR1 ENHRY and CDR2 SYGVKD come from the germline V gene. The chain's CDR3 is CAIGTSGSNTGELFF. CDR3 bases: TGCGCCATCGGGACTAGCGGGTCGAACACCGGGGAGCTGTTTTTT.

In regard to this clonotype: The germline gene is not matched at one end of the junction; a read error may be the cause. The chain employs TRBV29-1 and TRBJ1-2, with D possibly TRBD1 on 5 matching bases. From germline, CDR1 is SQVTM and CDR2 ANQGSEA. The CDR3 spans 14 residues. The CDR3 is CCVARAGLDAGYTF. The CDR3 DNA reads TGCTGCGTTGCCCGGGCAGGGCTTGATGCTGGCTACACTTTC.

Details on this clonotype: Here the CDR3 omits its conserved ending phenylalanine or tryptophan, so a read error is the likely source. This chain joins TRBV6-2 or TRBV6-3 and TRBJ2-3; D is perhaps TRBD2 (6 bases). CDR1 MNHEY and CDR2 SVGEGT come from the germline V gene. Trimming removed 4 bases at V and 11 bases at J, with 22 bases between. The CDR3 has 15 amino acids. The CDR3 loop is CASSLLAGEEDGQYL. The CDR3, as DNA: TGTGCCAGCAGTTTACTAGCAGGAGAAGAAGATGGGCAGTATCTT.